Listed below are T cell receptor beta chains from one sample, sequenced in a study of identical twins. TCRdb re-analysed the 5' RACE reads in MiXCR, keeping a single row per CDR3 protein. Seen here are some 1,600,000 distinct CDR3 sequences, roughly a third observed once, and the top ten hold under 0.35%. Sequencing used cord blood. The receptors here all came from a newborn girl in good health. Each CDR3 is given with its conserved first and last residue. D genes are given only for firm matches. Only some rows state a clone size, as once, few, many or a class for expanded clones.

D	J	size	V	DNA	CDR3
TRBD1	TRBJ1-5	once	TRBV20-1	TGCAGTGCTATCATAGGGGGGACAGGGAATCAGCCCCAGCATTTT	CSAIIGGTGNQPQHF
TRBD1	TRBJ1-1	.	TRBV4-1	TGCGCCAGCAGCCAAGATCTCAGGGGGTTGAACACTGAAGCTTTCTTT	CASSQDLRGLNTEAFF
.	TRBJ1-2	.	TRBV10-3	TGTGCCATCAGTGGGACCTATGGCCACACCTTC	CAISGTYGHTF
.	TRBJ1-1	.	TRBV13	TGTGCCAGCAGCTTAGAGGGACACAAGACTGAAGCTTTCTTT	CASSLEGHKTEAFF
TRBD1	TRBJ2-3	few	TRBV10-3	TGTGCCATCAAAGAGGGGACAGGCACAGATACGCAGTATTTT	CAIKEGTGTDTQYF
TRBD1	TRBJ2-1	.	TRBV5-1	TGCGCCAGCAGCCGGATGACAGGGGAGGATGAGCAGTTCTTC	CASSRMTGEDEQFF
TRBD2	TRBJ2-7	.	TRBV6-6	TGTGCCAGCAGTTACCTCACTAGCGGGCCTCACAATGAGCAGTACTTC	CASSYLTSGPHNEQYF
TRBD1	TRBJ2-5	.	TRBV20-1	TGCAGTGCTAGCACAGGGGGATTAGGGACCCAGTACTTC	CSASTGGLGTQYF
.	TRBJ2-7	.	TRBV20-1	TGCAGTGCATCAGGGGGGGCCGCCTTCTACGAGCAGTACTTC	CSASGGAAFYEQYF
TRBD2	TRBJ2-1	few	TRBV15	TGTGCCACCAGCAGAGGTTCCCGACTAGCGTCCTACAATGAGCAGTTCTTC	CATSRGSRLASYNEQFF
.	TRBJ1-2	.	TRBV5-6	TGTGCCAGCAGCCTCGTAGCCATCTCCTACTATGGCTACACCTTC	CASSLVAISYYGYTF
TRBD2	TRBJ2-7	.	TRBV29-1	TGCAGCGTTGGGACGTTAGCGGGAGGGCCTCTCGAGCAGTACTTC	CSVGTLAGGPLEQYF
.	TRBJ1-5	.	TRBV24-1	TGTGCCACCAGTCCGGGGTCCTATAGCAATCAGCCCCAGCATTTT	CATSPGSYSNQPQHF
.	TRBJ1-2	.	TRBV9	TGTGCCAGCAGCGTAGGGCAAGGGTCCAGCTATGGCTACACCTTC	CASSVGQGSSYGYTF
.	TRBJ1-2	.	TRBV20-1	TGCAGTGCTACCGGGACCAAGGGTGGCTACACCTTC	CSATGTKGGYTF
TRBD1	TRBJ1-6	few	TRBV24-1	TGTGCCACCAGTGCCCCGACAGGGGGATTTTATTCACCCCTCCACTTT	CATSAPTGGFYSPLHF
TRBD2	TRBJ2-5	few	TRBV7-2	TGTGCCAGCAGCTTAGCGGCTAGCGGGGGGCAAGAGACCCAGTACTTC	CASSLAASGGQETQYF
.	TRBJ2-1	.	TRBV20-1	TGCAGTGCTAGAGGCTACTCTTATTACAATGAGCAGTTCTTC	CSARGYSYYNEQFF
.	TRBJ1-2	few	TRBV29-1	TGCAGCGCCGGGTCATTCTATGGCTACACCTTC	CSAGSFYGYTF
.	TRBJ1-5	.	TRBV28	TGTGCCAGCATGTTACCTTTTGGAGGCAATCGGCCCCAGCATTTT	CASMLPFGGNRPQHF
.	TRBJ1-2	many	TRBV6-6	TGTGCCAGCAAGGAGGGCCATGGCTACACCTTC	CASKEGHGYTF
TRBD1	TRBJ1-2	few	TRBV29-1	TGCAGCGTTCGGGACAGGGGGGGCTACACCTTC	CSVRDRGGYTF
.	TRBJ2-5	.	TRBV5-6	TGTGCCAGCAGCTTGTTCGGCATCCAAGAGACCCAGTACTTC	CASSLFGIQETQYF
.	TRBJ1-1	few	TRBV18	TGTGCCAGCTCAAAAGGGGTAAACACTGAAGCTTTCTTT	CASSKGVNTEAFF
TRBD1	TRBJ2-7	few	TRBV6-1	TGTGCCAGCAGGGCCCCGACAGGGCACGAGCAGTACTTC	CASRAPTGHEQYF
.	TRBJ2-1	few	TRBV11-2	TGTGCCAGCAGCTTAGATGGGGGAAAGCCATTCCCGTCCTACAATGAGCAGTTCTTC	CASSLDGGKPFPSYNEQFF
TRBD2	TRBJ2-2	few	TRBV20-1	TGCAGTGCTCCGGCGGGGACTAGCTCCACCGGGGAGCTGTTTTTT	CSAPAGTSSTGELFF